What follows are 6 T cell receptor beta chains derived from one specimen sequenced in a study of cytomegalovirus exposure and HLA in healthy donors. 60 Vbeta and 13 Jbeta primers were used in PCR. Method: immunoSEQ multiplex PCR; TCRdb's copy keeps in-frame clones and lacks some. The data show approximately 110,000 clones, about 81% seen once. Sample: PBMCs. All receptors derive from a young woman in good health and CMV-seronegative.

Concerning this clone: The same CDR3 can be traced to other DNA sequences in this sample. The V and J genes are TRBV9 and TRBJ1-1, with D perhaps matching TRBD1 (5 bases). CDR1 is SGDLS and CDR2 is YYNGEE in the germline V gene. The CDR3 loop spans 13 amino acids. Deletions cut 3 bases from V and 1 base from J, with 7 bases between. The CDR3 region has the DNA TGTGCCAGCAGCGCTACAGGGAACACTGAAGCTTTCTTT. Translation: CASSATGNTEAFF.

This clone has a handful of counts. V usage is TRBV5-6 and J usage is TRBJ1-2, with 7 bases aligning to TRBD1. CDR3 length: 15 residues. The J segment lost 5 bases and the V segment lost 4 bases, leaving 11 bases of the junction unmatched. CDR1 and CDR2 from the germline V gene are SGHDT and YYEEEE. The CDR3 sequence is CASSPVLKGAYGYTF. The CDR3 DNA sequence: TGTGCCAGCAGCCCCGTCTTGAAGGGGGCATATGGCTACACCTTC.

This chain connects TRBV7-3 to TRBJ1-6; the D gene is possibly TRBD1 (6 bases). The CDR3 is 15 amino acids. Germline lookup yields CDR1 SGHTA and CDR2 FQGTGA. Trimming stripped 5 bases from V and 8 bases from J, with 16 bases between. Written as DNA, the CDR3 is TGTGCCAGCAGCCCAAATGGACAGTCGCATTCACCCCTCCACTTT. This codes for CASSPNGQSHSPLHF.

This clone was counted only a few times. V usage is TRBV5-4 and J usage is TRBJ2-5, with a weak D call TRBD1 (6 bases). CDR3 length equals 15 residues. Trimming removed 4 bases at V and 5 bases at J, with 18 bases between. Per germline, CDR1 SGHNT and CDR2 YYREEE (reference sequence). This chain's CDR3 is CASSLQGFPRETQYF. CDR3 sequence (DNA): TGTGCCAGCAGCCTACAGGGATTCCCTCGGGAGACCCAGTACTTC.

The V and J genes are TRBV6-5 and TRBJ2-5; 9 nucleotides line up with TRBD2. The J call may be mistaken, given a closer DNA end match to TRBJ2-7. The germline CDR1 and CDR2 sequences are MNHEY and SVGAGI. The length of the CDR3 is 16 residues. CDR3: CASSYTISGSSYEQYF. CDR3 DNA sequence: TGTGCCAGCAGTTACACGATTAGCGGGAGCTCCTACGAGCAGTACTTC.

CDR3 sequence reads: CASRRPGRGGHHQPQHF. The CDR3 region has the DNA TGTGCCAGCAGACGACCGGGTAGAGGGGGCCATCATCAGCCCCAGCATTTT. The chain links TRBV28 to TRBJ1-5; 7 bases match TRBD1. This CDR3 comprises 17 residues. The germline CDR1 and CDR2 sequences are MDHEN and SYDVKM. Trimming removed 6 bases from V and 5 bases from J; junction bases left unmatched: 16.